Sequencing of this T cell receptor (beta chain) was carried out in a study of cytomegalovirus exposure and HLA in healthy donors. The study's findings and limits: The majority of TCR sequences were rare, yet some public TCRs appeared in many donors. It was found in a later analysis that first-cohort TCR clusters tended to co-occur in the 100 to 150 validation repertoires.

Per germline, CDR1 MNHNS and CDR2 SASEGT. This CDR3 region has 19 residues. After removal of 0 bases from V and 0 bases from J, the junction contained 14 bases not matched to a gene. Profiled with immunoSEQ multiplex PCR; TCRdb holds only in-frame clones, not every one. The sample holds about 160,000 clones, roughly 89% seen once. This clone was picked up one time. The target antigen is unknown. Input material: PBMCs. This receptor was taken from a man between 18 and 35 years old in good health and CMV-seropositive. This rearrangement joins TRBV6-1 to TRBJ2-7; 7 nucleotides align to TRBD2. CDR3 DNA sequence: TGTGCCAGCAGTGAAGCGCCGGGACTAAAAGCTCCCTTCTCCTACGAGCAGTACTTC. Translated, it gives CASSEAPGLKAPFSYEQYF.